A selection of T cell receptor beta chains follows, all from one sample in a study of sequential checkpoint blockade in melanoma. Measured with immunoSEQ multiplex PCR; TCRdb has only the in-frame clones, and not every one. This table has about 40,000 clones, about nine tenths appearing once. Here the sequenced sample was CD8+ T cells sorted from blood (inferred from file names), taken from a patient given nivolumab and ipilimumab in sequence. All receptors derive from a human donor with melanoma. Each CDR3 is given with its conserved first and last residue. A D gene is named only where the DNA matches it firmly. Clone size is not always given. Where it is, it says once, few, many or a class for expanded clones.

>TRBV7-3|-|16|TRBJ2-1|-
TGTGCCAGCAAAATGGGACTCTATGGTTCCTACAATGAGCAGTTCTTC
CASKMGLYGSYNEQFF
>TRBV6-5|-|12|TRBJ2-7|-
TGTGCCAGCAGAAACGGGGGAGGCGAGCAGTACTTC
CASRNGGGEQYF
>TRBV27|-|15|TRBJ2-7|TRBD2
TGTGCCAGCAGCCTAGCGGGAGACCCTTTCTACGAGCAGTACTTC
CASSLAGDPFYEQYF
>TRBV5-4|-|15|TRBJ2-7|TRBD2
TGTGCCAGCAGCTTGGTGGCGGGAGGGCCCTCCGAGCAGTACTTC
CASSLVAGGPSEQYF
>TRBV7-9|-|16|TRBJ2-1|-
TGTGCCAGCAGCTTAGCGGTCGGGTTTACGGGCAATGAGCAGTTCTTC
CASSLAVGFTGNEQFF
>TRBV9|-|14|TRBJ2-7|TRBD1
TGTGCCAGCAGCGCGGGACAGGGGGATTACGAGCAGTACTTC
CASSAGQGDYEQYF
>TRBV6-4|-|15|TRBJ1-5|TRBD1
TGTGCCAGCAGTTCGACAGGGGATGGCAATCAGCCCCAGCATTTT
CASSSTGDGNQPQHF
>TRBV27|few|16|TRBJ2-2|-
TGTGCCAGCAGTTCCCCCAGTCGCAGGGGCACCGGGGAGCTGTTTTTT
CASSSPSRRGTGELFF
>TRBV4-1|-|16|TRBJ2-4|-
TGCGCCAGCAGCCCCGACTCATACCTAGCCAAAAACATTCAGTACTTC
CASSPDSYLAKNIQYF
>TRBV11-2|-|13|TRBJ1-1|-
TGTGCCAGCAGCTTATCAGGGTTCACTGAAGCTTTCTTT
CASSLSGFTEAFF
>TRBV4-3|-|20|TRBJ1-5|TRBD1
TGCGCCAGCAGCCAAGATCTTTATGATGGGGACAGTAATAGCAATCAGCCCCAGCATTTT
CASSQDLYDGDSNSNQPQHF
>TRBV7-3|-|14|TRBJ2-7|-
TGTGCCAGCAGTTCGGGACTCTCCGCCTACGAGCAGTACTTC
CASSSGLSAYEQYF
>TRBV27|-|15|TRBJ2-7|-
TGTGCCAGCAGTCCCCAGGGTAGCGGAACCTACGAGCAGTACTTC
CASSPQGSGTYEQYF
>TRBV2|-|12|TRBJ2-1|-
TGTGCCACCCGGGAGCCGTACAATGAGCAGTTCTTC
CATREPYNEQFF
>TRBV19|-|15|TRBJ2-5|-
TGTGCCAGTAGTATGCCATTCCTAGGCGGGGAGACCCAGTACTTC
CASSMPFLGGETQYF
>TRBV19|once|16|TRBJ1-1|TRBD1
TGTGCCAGTAGTATAGTTCTGACAGGGTACGGCACTGAAGCTTTCTTT
CASSIVLTGYGTEAFF
>TRBV19|-|14|TRBJ2-2|-
TGTGCCAGTAGTATGAGTATGAACACCGGGGAGCTGTTTTTT
CASSMSMNTGELFF
>TRBV6-4|-|14|TRBJ1-5|-
TGTGCCAGCAGTGCGACTGACTCGGGGCAGCCCCAGCATTTT
CASSATDSGQPQHF
>TRBV15|-|13|TRBJ1-3|-
TGTGCCACCAGCACCCAGACTGGAAACACCATATATTTT
CATSTQTGNTIYF
>TRBV27|-|15|TRBJ2-2|-
TGTGCCAGCAGTTTATCGGAGGCGAACACCGGGGAGCTGTTTTTT
CASSLSEANTGELFF
>TRBV4-1|-|14|TRBJ1-5|-
TGCGCCAGCAGCCCGTACATGGGGGCTCAGCCCCAGCATTTT
CASSPYMGAQPQHF
>TRBV7-9|once|16|TRBJ2-3|TRBD1
TGTGCCAGCAGCTTAGTAGGGACAGGGGACACAGATACGCAGTATTTT
CASSLVGTGDTDTQYF
>TRBV27|-|15|TRBJ2-7|TRBD1
TGTGCCAGCAGTTCTAAGACAGGGGTTAATTACGAGCAGTACTTC
CASSSKTGVNYEQYF
>TRBV11-2|once|16|TRBJ2-2|TRBD2
TGTGCCAGCAGCGGACTAGCGGGAGGAACGGCCGGGGAGCTGTTTTTT
CASSGLAGGTAGELFF
>TRBV2|-|16|TRBJ1-5|TRBD1
TGTGCCAGCAGTGAAAGAACAGGGGTTGAGAAGCAGCCCCAGCATTTT
CASSERTGVEKQPQHF
>TRBV4-2|-|17|TRBJ2-7|TRBD2
TGTGCCAGCAGCCAAGATTCCAGACAGCGGGAGTCGGACGAGCAGTACTTC
CASSQDSRQRESDEQYF
>TRBV7-3|-|13|TRBJ2-1|-
TGTGCCAGCAGCTTGAGAGTAGCTGGGGAGCAGTTCTTC
CASSLRVAGEQFF
>TRBV6-6|-|14|TRBJ2-2|-
TGTGCCACCCAAGGAGACCCCTACACCGGGGAGCTGTTTTTT
CATQGDPYTGELFF
>TRBV27|once|13|TRBJ2-4|TRBD1
TGTGCCACCAGGACAGGGGGCAAAAACATTCAGTACTTC
CATRTGGKNIQYF
>TRBV25-1|-|14|TRBJ1-1|-
TGTGCCAGCAGTGAATCGAACAGTGCTACTGAAGCTTTCTTT
CASSESNSATEAFF
>TRBV6-5|-|16|TRBJ2-5|-
TGTGCCAGCAGTTCTCTTGGCACGCCGTACCTAGAGACCCAGTACTTC
CASSSLGTPYLETQYF
>TRBV27|-|16|TRBJ1-5|-
TGTGCCAGCAGTTTATCGAGACAGTATAGCAATCAGCCCCAGCATTTT
CASSLSRQYSNQPQHF
>TRBV29-1|-|14|TRBJ2-7|TRBD2
TGCAGCGTAAAGGGACTAGCGGGGAACCGCGAGCAGTACTTC
CSVKGLAGNREQYF
>TRBV11-2|-|15|TRBJ2-7|TRBD2
TGTGCCAGCAGCCCAACTAGCGGGAGCTCCTACGAGCAGTACTTC
CASSPTSGSSYEQYF
>TRBV5-4|-|15|TRBJ2-6|-
TGTGCCAGCAGCTACGGAGTCTCTGGGGCCAACGTCCTGACTTTC
CASSYGVSGANVLTF
>TRBV11-2|-|15|TRBJ1-2|-
TGTGCCAGCAGCTTAGATTCCGCAGGGGCGCGGGGCTACACCTTC
CASSLDSAGARGYTF
>TRBV2|-|15|TRBJ2-7|TRBD2
TGTGCCAGCAAGGTGGAAGGACTAGCCGACTACGAGCAGTACTTC
CASKVEGLADYEQYF
>TRBV12-5|-|15|TRBJ2-1|TRBD2
TGTGCTAGTGGTTTACGGGACTACTCCTACAATGAGCAGTTCTTC
CASGLRDYSYNEQFF
>TRBV18|-|11|TRBJ1-2|-
TGTGCCAGCTCACCATATGTTGGCTACACCTTC
CASSPYVGYTF
>TRBV19|-|13|TRBJ1-1|-
TGTGCCAGTAGTACCCGCGGGGGGGTCGAAGCTTTCTTT
CASSTRGGVEAFF
>TRBV7-9|-|18|TRBJ1-2|-
TGTGCCAGCAGCTCCGGGGGGGTCCCCAACAGGGATGACTATGGCTACACCTTC
CASSSGGVPNRDDYGYTF
>TRBV18|once|15|TRBJ2-1|TRBD2
TGTGCCAGCTCACTCCGGGCGGGAGCTTTCAATGAGCAGTTCTTC
CASSLRAGAFNEQFF
>TRBV13|-|14|TRBJ1-1|-
TGTGCCAGCAGCCAAAGACAGGTGAGGACTGAAGCTTTCTTT
CASSQRQVRTEAFF
>TRBV28|-|14|TRBJ2-7|TRBD2
TGTGCCAGCAGTCGACTAGCGGAGACCTACGAGCAGTACTTC
CASSRLAETYEQYF
>TRBV19|once|14|TRBJ2-3|TRBD1
TGTGCCAGTAGTCCGGGACAGAGTCTAAATACGCAGTATTTT
CASSPGQSLNTQYF
>TRBV9|-|16|TRBJ2-1|-
TGTGCCAGCAGCCCCAACAGGGGGGGTTTGTACAATGAGCAGTTCTTC
CASSPNRGGLYNEQFF